This TCR beta chain was recovered during a study of T cell repertoires in cytomegalovirus infection. Study conclusions and caveats: Summed frequency of shared TCR beta families picked out CMV carriers who also had the relevant HLA.

There are a few counts of this clonotype. No antigen is known for it. TCRdb reanalysed the reads using MiXCR and keeps one entry per CDR3 protein. The sample lists around 360,000 distinct CDR3 sequences, around a third seen once, with about 14% in the top ten. The CDR3 contains 11 residues. With 2 bases removed from V and 6 bases from J, the gap between germline ends came to 5 bases. Germline V gives CDR1 SGHTA, CDR2 FQGNSA. The chain employs TRBV7-2 and TRBJ2-7; D is uncertain. Sequenced material: cultured PBMCs, taken from culture after CMV antigen stimulation. The TCR was taken from a human donor in good health (CMV status not recorded). Some clones in this sample may be carry-over from other donors' samples. The CDR3 nucleotides are TGTGCCAGCAGCTTATTAGCCGAGCAGTACTTC. It yields the protein CASSLLAEQYF.